Listed below are T cell receptor beta chains from one sample, sequenced in a study of blood T cell repertoires in COVID-19. Only in-frame clones appear in the TCRdb table, and some are missing; sequencing was by immunoSEQ multiplex PCR. The sample includes a few hundred thousand clones, about 85% of them seen just once. The sequenced sample consisted of PBMCs or T cells enriched from blood (not recorded which). All receptors derive from a woman in her 30s who had recovered from COVID-19. Both conserved end residues are part of each CDR3. Size values are once, few and many counts, or a class for expanded clones, and some rows have none.

>TRBV11-2|-
CASSQGVGQLNQPQHF
>TRBV7-6|-
CASSLRAGANYGYTF
>TRBV7-8|once
CASSLGREHQPQHF
>TRBV24-1|-
CATAEGAGVGETQYF
>TRBV7-3|-
CASRTTSGGASPQYF
>TRBV10-3|-
CAISKDRGHVQPQHF
>TRBV7-9|few
CASSLLGGSRTEAFF
>TRBV18|-
CASSPEAPGGLFDEQFF
>TRBV19|-
CASTLQGADSPLHF
>TRBV12-3/TRBV12-4|-
CASSKTQIVQYF
>TRBV5-4|-
CATGDRDYGYTF
>TRBV18|-
CASSQLDSVDEQYF
>TRBV5-5|-
CASSGTGNNYGYTF
>TRBV11-2|-
CASSLLTDSGGGYTF
>TRBV9|-
CASSSRDRGQPQHF
>TRBV4-1|-
CASSLTGGGTEAFF
>TRBV18|once
CASSPRTPGGSYNEQFF
>TRBV25-1|-
CASRRQGDTIYF
>TRBV28|-
CASSLYRAGSEAFF
>TRBV7-8|-
CASSSGQYTEAFF
>TRBV30|once
CAWSNVPGQGLIAEAFF
>TRBV12-3/TRBV12-4|-
CATRQSRYGYTF
>TRBV3-1/TRBV3-2|-
CASSPRGLAKNIQYF
>TRBV5-1|-
CASSRQRDTTGELFF
>TRBV27|-
CASSSVLTQYF
>TRBV11-3|-
CASSLLSGGAADTQYF
>TRBV19|-
CASSSRRTGKNIQYF
>TRBV2|-
CASSEVTGKGAGNTIYF
>TRBV7-2|-
CASSLTSYEQYF
>TRBV30|few
CAWTSGTRNYEQYF
>TRBV5-4|-
CASSSLDDYLNTEAFF
>TRBV6-5|once
CASSPPGTGEETQYF
>TRBV30|few
CAWMTGLNTEAFF
>TRBV7-2|-
CASSFRGSPLHF
>TRBV19|-
CASQGQKVGYTF
>TRBV6-5|-
CASSPPWQGGEQYF
>TRBV29-1|-
CSVAGGGANAFF
>TRBV5-6|-
CASNPGGSVPYGYTF
>TRBV5-4|-
CASSWRAGEAFF
>TRBV19|-
CASSISGTNTGELFF
>TRBV7-6|-
CASSLAMRGRDEQYF
>TRBV1|-
CTSSSRLVRDTQYF
>TRBV4-1|-
CASSRDRGYQPQHF
>TRBV5-1|-
CASSLLRGRDEKLFF
>TRBV21-1|once
CASSLGAQWTNTEAFF
>TRBV9|-
CASSVALQGGGTEAFF
>TRBV5-1|-
CASSPRQSNYGYTF
>TRBV9|-
CASSEGTSGQETQYF
>TRBV6-5|-
CASSLAGGRGEQFF
>TRBV30|-
CAWSVRRGEFSGANVLTF
>TRBV10-3|-
CAIRYGLNTEAFF
>TRBV10-3|-
CAISGRDRGNYGYTF
>TRBV4-3|-
CASSQDSFGFRRGNQPQHF
>TRBV2|-
CASSLTGGNYGYTF
>TRBV7-2|-
CASSLLGGGDTQYF
>TRBV7-9|once
CASSTIRGVRTEAFF
>TRBV19|-
CASTMGGRPGAFF
>TRBV5-1|once
CASSLGGLINQPQHF
>TRBV25-1|-
CASSGQGKAGELFF